The 19 T cell receptor beta chains reported below all come from one sample, sequenced in a study of cytomegalovirus exposure and HLA in healthy donors. The study ran its PCR with 60 Vbeta and 13 Jbeta primers. The assay was immunoSEQ multiplex PCR, and TCRdb's table has in-frame clones only and misses some. The data show some 140,000 clones, around 77% seen once. The sequenced sample was PBMCs. The receptor source for this set is a man between 18 and 29 years old in good health and CMV-seronegative.

This chain joins TRBV27 and TRBJ2-1, with D perhaps matching TRBD2 (5 bases). The CDR3 totals 13 residues. Deletions cut 3 bases from V and 3 bases from J, with 6 bases between. CDR1 is MNHEY and CDR2 is SMNVEV in the germline V gene (reference sequence). CDR3 in amino acids: CASSFEGYNEQFF. The CDR3 region has the DNA TGTGCCAGCAGTTTTGAGGGCTACAATGAGCAGTTCTTC.

This chain connects TRBV6-5 to TRBJ2-7; 7 bases are a match to TRBD2. Trimming at V came to 5 bases and at J to 6 bases, leaving 10 bases not matched to a gene. Per the germline V gene, CDR1 is MNHEY and CDR2 is SVGAGI. This CDR3 is 14 amino acids long. The CDR3, as DNA: TGTGCCAGCAGTACCTTTGGGGAGGGGTCCGAGCAGTACTTC. It is translated as CASSTFGEGSEQYF.

The V and J genes are TRBV7-9 and TRBJ2-7; 11 nucleotides align to TRBD2. The CDR3 is 15 residues long. V was clipped by 3 bases and J by 2 bases; unmatched bases: 3. The germline V gene encodes CDR1 SEHNR and CDR2 FQNEAQ (reference sequence). CDR3 region: CASSLLAGGTYEQYF. Here the CDR3 DNA reads TGTGCCAGCAGCTTGCTAGCGGGGGGAACCTACGAGCAGTACTTC.

The chain recombines TRBV30 with TRBJ1-6; tentative D call: TRBD1 (6 bases). V lost 4 bases to trimming and J lost 8 bases, with 9 bases between them. Germline V gene data show CDR1 as GTSNPN and CDR2 as SVGIG (reference sequence). The CDR3 runs 12 residues. The CDR3 DNA reads TGTGCCTGGACAGGGGTGGATTCACCCCTCCACTTT. This gives the protein CAWTGVDSPLHF.

J is TRBJ2-7 and V is TRBV6-4, with 8 bases that match TRBD2. Germline V gives CDR1 MRHNA, CDR2 SNTAGT. This CDR3 has 15 residues. The V segment lost 3 bases and the J segment 4 bases; nucleotides outside the gene matches: 8. The CDR3 DNA sequence: TGTGCCAGCAGTGAGGACGGGGGGGTGGGTTACGAGCAGTACTTC. Its translation is CASSEDGGVGYEQYF.

This clone was counted between two and nine times. The chain has TRBV2 and TRBJ1-2; 7 bases map to TRBD1. Per germline, CDR1 SNHLY and CDR2 FYNNEI. The CDR3 covers 15 residues. V lost 0 bases, J lost 4 bases, and 5 bases stayed unmatched. The DNA for the CDR3 is TGTGCCAGCAGTGAAGCCCAGGCAGGGGGCTATGGCTACACCTTC. Translating it yields CASSEAQAGGYGYTF.

This sequence joins TRBV18 and TRBJ1-5; 10 nucleotides agree with TRBD1. The germline V gene encodes CDR1 KGHSH and CDR2 LQKENI. This CDR3 comprises 17 residues. V lost 2 bases, J lost 5 bases, and 9 bases stayed unmatched. As DNA, the CDR3 is TGTGCCAGCTCACCAGAGACAGGGGGCAGGGTGGATCAGCCCCAGCATTTT. This encodes CASSPETGGRVDQPQHF.

A few counts support this clone. This chain links TRBV9 with TRBJ1-1; D ambiguous. The germline V gene has CDR1 SGDLS and CDR2 YYNGEE. The V end was cut by 1 base, the J end by 0 bases, with 10 bases between. The CDR3 runs to 15 residues. This CDR3 reads CASSVYDGMNTEAFF. CDR3 bases: TGTGCCAGCAGCGTATATGACGGGATGAACACTGAAGCTTTCTTT.

The V and J genes are TRBV7-2 and TRBJ2-1; D uncertain. CDR1 SGHTA and CDR2 FQGNSA come from the germline V gene. The CDR3 contains 15 residues. Trimming removed 5 bases at V and 2 bases at J, with 13 bases between. The CDR3 nucleotides are TGTGCCAGCAGCCCCGGCCAAGCGACCTACAATGAGCAGTTCTTC. This gives the protein CASSPGQATYNEQFF.

The V call is TRBV19, the J call TRBJ1-5, with D perhaps matching TRBD1 (5 bases). From germline, CDR1 is LNHDA and CDR2 SQIVND (reference sequence). Trimming left V 7 bases short and J 0 bases short, with 25 bases between. The CDR3 consists of 19 residues. CDR3 amino acids: CASTLGLGGSAYSNQPQHF. In nucleotides, the CDR3 is TGTGCCAGTACCCTAGGTTTGGGGGGAAGTGCTTATAGCAATCAGCCCCAGCATTTT.

The chain links TRBV6-1 to TRBJ2-7; D possibly corresponds to TRBD2 (5 bases). V lost 8 bases and J lost 1, with 15 bases in between. CDR3 length: 14 residues. Germline CDR1 and CDR2: MNHNS and SASEGT. CDR3 amino acids: CASESGLRSYEQYF. CDR3 bases: TGTGCCAGCGAGTCGGGGTTGAGGTCCTACGAGCAGTACTTC.

This clone was detected once. This chain connects TRBV6-1 to TRBJ1-5, with D possibly TRBD1 on 6 matching bases. CDR1 is MNHNS, CDR2 SASEGT, per germline. V was clipped by 2 bases and J by 0 bases, with 11 bases between them. The CDR3 is 16 amino acids. DNA of the CDR3: TGTGCCAGCAGTGAACTGGGGGCTCATAGCAATCAGCCCCAGCATTTT. Translation gives CASSELGAHSNQPQHF.

This clone was counted a few times. This sequence joins TRBV4-3 and TRBJ1-1; no reliable D call. The CDR3 is 13 residues long. Trimming removed 1 base from V and 1 base from J, with 4 bases in between. In germline, CDR1 is LGHNA, CDR2 YSLEER. The CDR3: CASSQVQNTEAFF. The CDR3 coding sequence is TGCGCCAGCAGCCAAGTACAGAACACTGAAGCTTTCTTT.

The chain combines TRBV7-2 with TRBJ1-1, with no clear D. V lost 5 bases, J lost 0 bases, and 10 bases lay in between. Germline loops: CDR1 SGHTA, CDR2 FQGNSA. This CDR3 comprises 14 residues. The CDR3 DNA is TGTGCCAGCAGCACCGGGGTCATGAACACTGAAGCTTTCTTT. As protein: CASSTGVMNTEAFF.

This chain uses TRBV29-1 with TRBJ2-1; D perhaps matches TRBD1 (6 bases). Germline lookup yields CDR1 SQVTM and CDR2 ANQGSEA. The CDR3 is 11 residues long. Trimming removed 2 bases at V and 14 bases at J, with 13 bases between. Written as DNA, the CDR3 is TGCAGCGTTGAATCGGGTGCAGGGGAGTTCTTC. It translates to CSVESGAGEFF.

This chain connects TRBV27 to TRBJ2-5, with 7 nucleotides matching TRBD1. CDR3 length: 13 residues. V was pared by 0 bases and J by 7 bases, with 2 bases of the junction left unmatched. Germline values: CDR1 MNHEY, CDR2 SMNVEV (reference sequence). The CDR3 coding sequence is TGTGCCAGCAGTTTATCAGGGGGCTGGACCCAGTACTTC. This translates into CASSLSGGWTQYF.

This chain connects TRBV2 to TRBJ1-2; unclear D gene. In germline, CDR1 is SNHLY, CDR2 FYNNEI. This CDR3 contains 17 residues. Trimming pared 1 base from V and 5 bases from J, leaving 20 bases between. CDR3 bases: TGTGCCAGCAGTGAAGAGGTCGGACTGGGAATACTATATGGCTACACCTTC. It codes for CASSEEVGLGILYGYTF. Full variable domain (remainder filled in from reference TRBV2 and TRBJ1-2): EPEVTQTPSHQVTQMGQEVILRCVPISNHLYFYWYRQILGQKVEFLVSFYNNEISEKSEIFDDQFSVERPDGSNFTLKIRSTKLEDSAMYFCASSEEVGLGILYGYTFGSGTRLTVV.

This clone was counted once. The V and J genes are TRBV7-2 and TRBJ2-1; 9 positions match TRBD1. Germline V gene lookup returns CDR1 SGHTA and CDR2 FQGNSA. Trimming took 2 bases from V and 5 from J; bases not matched to a gene: 13. The CDR3 totals 18 residues. CDR3 protein: CASSLYFDWTGVHNEQFF. CDR3 DNA: TGTGCCAGCAGCTTATACTTCGATTGGACAGGGGTCCACAATGAGCAGTTCTTC. The variable domain in full, with the rest retrieved from reference TRBV7-2 and TRBJ2-1, is GAGVSQSPSNKVTEKGKDVELRCDPISGHTALYWYRQSLGQGLEFLIYFQGNSAPDKSGLPSDRFSAERTGGSVSTLTIQRTQQEDSAVYLCASSLYFDWTGVHNEQFFGPGTRLTVL.

J is TRBJ1-5 and V is TRBV5-5; D possibly corresponds to TRBD1 (6 bases). The ends were cut back, 1 base at V and 6 bases at J, with 14 bases in the middle. Germline V gene sequence: CDR1 SGHKS, CDR2 YYEKEE (reference sequence). The CDR3 loop spans 15 amino acids. As DNA, the CDR3 is TGTGCCAGCAGCTTGACAGGGTTTGAGGGTCAGCCCCAGCATTTT. Translating gives CASSLTGFEGQPQHF.